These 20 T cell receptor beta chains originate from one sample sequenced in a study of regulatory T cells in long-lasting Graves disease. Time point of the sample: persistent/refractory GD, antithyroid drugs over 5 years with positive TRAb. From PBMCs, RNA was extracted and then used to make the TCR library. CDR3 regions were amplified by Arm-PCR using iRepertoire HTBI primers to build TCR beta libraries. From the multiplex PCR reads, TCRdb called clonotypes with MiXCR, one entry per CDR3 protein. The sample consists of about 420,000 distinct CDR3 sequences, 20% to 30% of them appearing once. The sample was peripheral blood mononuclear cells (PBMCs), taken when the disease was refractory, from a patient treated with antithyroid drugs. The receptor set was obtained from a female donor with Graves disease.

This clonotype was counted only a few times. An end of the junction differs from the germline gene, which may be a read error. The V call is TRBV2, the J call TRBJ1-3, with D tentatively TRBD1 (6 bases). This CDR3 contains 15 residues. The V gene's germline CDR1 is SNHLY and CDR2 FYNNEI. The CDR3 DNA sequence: TGTGCCAGCAGCGAAGAGGGGGTTTCAAGAAACACCATATATTTT. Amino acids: CASSEEGVSRNTIYF. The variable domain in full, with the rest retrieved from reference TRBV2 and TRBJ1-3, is EPEVTQTPSHQVTQMGQEVILRCVPISNHLYFYWYRQILGQKVEFLVSFYNNEISEKSEIFDDQFSVERPDGSNFTLKIRSTKLEDSAMYFCASSEEGVSRNTIYFGEGSWLTVV.

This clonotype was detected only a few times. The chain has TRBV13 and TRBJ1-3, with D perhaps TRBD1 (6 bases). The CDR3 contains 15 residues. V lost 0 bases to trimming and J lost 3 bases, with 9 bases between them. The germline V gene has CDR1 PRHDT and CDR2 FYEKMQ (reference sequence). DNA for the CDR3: TGTGCCAGCAGCTTAGGACGGGGGCTTGGAAACACCATATATTTT. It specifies CASSLGRGLGNTIYF.

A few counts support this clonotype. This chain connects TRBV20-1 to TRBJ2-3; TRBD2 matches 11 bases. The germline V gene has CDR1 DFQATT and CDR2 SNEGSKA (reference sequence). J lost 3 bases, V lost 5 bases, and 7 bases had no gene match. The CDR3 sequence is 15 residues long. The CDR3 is CSARSSSGRTDTQYF. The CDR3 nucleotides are TGCAGTGCTCGGTCCTCTAGCGGGAGGACAGATACGCAGTATTTT.

CDR3: CSAREQGPYGYTF. In nucleotides, the CDR3 is TGCAGTGCTAGAGAACAGGGACCATATGGCTACACCTTC. The chain combines TRBV20-1 with TRBJ1-2; possible D gene TRBD1, 6 bases. Germline V gene lookup returns CDR1 DFQATT and CDR2 SNEGSKA (reference sequence). With 0 bases removed from V and 5 bases from J, the gap between germline ends came to 10 bases. The CDR3 extends over 13 amino acids.

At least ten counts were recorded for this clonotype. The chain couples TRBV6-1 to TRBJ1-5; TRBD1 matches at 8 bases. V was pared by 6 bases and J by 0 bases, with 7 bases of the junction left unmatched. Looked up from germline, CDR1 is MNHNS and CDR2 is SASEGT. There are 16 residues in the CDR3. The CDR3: CASRRGQETSNQPQHF. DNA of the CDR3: TGTGCCAGCAGACGGGGACAGGAGACTAGCAATCAGCCCCAGCATTTT.

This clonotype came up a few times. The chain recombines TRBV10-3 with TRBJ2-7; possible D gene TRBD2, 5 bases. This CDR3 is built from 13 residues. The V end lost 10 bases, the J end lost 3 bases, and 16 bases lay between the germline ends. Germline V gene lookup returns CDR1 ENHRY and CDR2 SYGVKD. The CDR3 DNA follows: TGTGCCACCCGGGCCGGACTTCTCTACGAGCAGTACTTC. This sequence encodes CATRAGLLYEQYF.

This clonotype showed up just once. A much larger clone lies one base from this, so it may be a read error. This CDR3 reads CATDPGRRYEQYF. CDR3 nucleotides: TGTGCCACCGATCCGGGCAGAAGATACGAGCAGTACTTC. V is TRBV6-1 and J is TRBJ2-7, with unresolved D. CDR1 MNHNS and CDR2 SASEGT come from the germline V gene. CDR3 length equals 13 residues. Trimming left V 10 bases short and J 4 bases short, with 17 bases between.

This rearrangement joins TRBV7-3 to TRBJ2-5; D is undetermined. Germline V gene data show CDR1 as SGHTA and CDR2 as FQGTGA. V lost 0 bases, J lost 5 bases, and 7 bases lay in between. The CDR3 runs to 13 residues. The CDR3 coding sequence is TGTGCCAGCAGCTTAACCGGGCTGGAGACCCAGTACTTC. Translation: CASSLTGLETQYF.

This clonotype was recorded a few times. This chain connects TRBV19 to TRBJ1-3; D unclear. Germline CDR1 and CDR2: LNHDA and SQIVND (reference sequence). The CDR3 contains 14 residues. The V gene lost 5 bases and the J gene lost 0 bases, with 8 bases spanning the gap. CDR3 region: CASSEILSGNTIYF. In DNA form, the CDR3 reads TGTGCCAGTAGTGAGATCCTCTCTGGAAACACCATATATTTT.

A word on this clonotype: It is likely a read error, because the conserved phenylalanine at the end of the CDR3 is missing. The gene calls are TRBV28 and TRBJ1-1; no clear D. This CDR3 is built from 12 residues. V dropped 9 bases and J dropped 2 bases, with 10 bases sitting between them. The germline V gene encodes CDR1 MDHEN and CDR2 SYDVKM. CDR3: CASYVVNTEAFL. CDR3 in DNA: TGTGCCAGTTATGTTGTCAACACTGAAGCTTTCCTT.

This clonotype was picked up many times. The CDR3 DNA reads as TGTGCCAGCAGTTACGGGACAGGGGATCGCTATGGCTACACCTTC. Its translation is CASSYGTGDRYGYTF. The rearrangement uses TRBV6-5 and TRBJ1-2; 10 bases are shared with TRBD1. The CDR3 length is 15 residues. CDR1 is MNHEY and CDR2 is SVGAGI in the germline V gene. The trim removed 2 bases at V and 4 bases at J, leaving 4 bases unmatched.

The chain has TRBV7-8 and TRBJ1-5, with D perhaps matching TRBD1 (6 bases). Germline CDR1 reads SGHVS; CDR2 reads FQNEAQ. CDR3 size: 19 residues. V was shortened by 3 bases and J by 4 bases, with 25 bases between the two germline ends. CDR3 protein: CASSLIPDSRLHVNQPQHF. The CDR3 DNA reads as TGTGCCAGCAGCTTGATACCGGACAGTAGACTACACGTTAATCAGCCCCAGCATTTT.

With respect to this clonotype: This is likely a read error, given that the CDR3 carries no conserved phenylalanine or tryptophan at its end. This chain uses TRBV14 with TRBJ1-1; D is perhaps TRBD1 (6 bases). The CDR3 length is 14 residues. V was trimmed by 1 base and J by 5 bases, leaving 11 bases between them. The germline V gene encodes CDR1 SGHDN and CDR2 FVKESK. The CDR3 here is CASSQVTGHTEAFL. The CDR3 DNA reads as TGTGCCAGCAGCCAAGTGACAGGACATACTGAAGCTTTCCTT.

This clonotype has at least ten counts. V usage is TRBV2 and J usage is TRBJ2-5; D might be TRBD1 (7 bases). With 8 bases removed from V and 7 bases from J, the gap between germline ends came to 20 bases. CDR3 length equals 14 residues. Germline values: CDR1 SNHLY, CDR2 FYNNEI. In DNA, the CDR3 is TGTGCCAGCGGAGGGACAGACCGTGACGGGACCCAGTACTTC. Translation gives CASGGTDRDGTQYF.

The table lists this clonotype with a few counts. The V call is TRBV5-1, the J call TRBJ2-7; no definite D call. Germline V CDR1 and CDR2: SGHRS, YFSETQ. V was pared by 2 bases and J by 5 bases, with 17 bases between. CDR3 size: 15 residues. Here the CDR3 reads CASSFGPQDVDEQYF. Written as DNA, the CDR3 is TGCGCCAGCAGCTTTGGGCCGCAGGACGTCGACGAGCAGTACTTC.

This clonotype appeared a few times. The CDR3 region has the DNA TGTGCCAGCACCCTCATGGGGACAGACAAAGAGACCCAGTACTTC. This sequence encodes CASTLMGTDKETQYF. The V gene is TRBV7-9, the J gene TRBJ2-5; 7 bases are a match to TRBD1. The CDR3 consists of 15 residues. The V segment lost 7 bases and the J segment 3 bases; nucleotides outside the gene matches: 11. Germline values: CDR1 SEHNR, CDR2 FQNEAQ (reference sequence).

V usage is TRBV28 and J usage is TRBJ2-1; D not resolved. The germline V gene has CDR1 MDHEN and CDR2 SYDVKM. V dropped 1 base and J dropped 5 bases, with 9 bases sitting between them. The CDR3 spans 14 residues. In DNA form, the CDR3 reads TGTGCCAGCAGTTTATCCCTTTTTCACAATGAGCAGTTCTTC. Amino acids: CASSLSLFHNEQFF.

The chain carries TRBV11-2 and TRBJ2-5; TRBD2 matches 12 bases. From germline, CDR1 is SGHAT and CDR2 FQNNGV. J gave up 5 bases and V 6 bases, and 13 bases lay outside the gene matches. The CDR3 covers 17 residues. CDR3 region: CASSPIRLAGGRETQYF. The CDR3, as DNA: TGTGCCAGCAGTCCCATCCGGCTAGCGGGAGGGCGGGAGACCCAGTACTTC.

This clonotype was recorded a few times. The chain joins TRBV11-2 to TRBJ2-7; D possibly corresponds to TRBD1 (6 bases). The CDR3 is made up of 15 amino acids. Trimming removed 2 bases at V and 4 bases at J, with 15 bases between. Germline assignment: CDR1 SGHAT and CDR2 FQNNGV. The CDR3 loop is CASSLSQGFRYEQYF. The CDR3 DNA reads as TGTGCCAGCAGCTTATCCCAGGGGTTTCGGTACGAGCAGTACTTC.

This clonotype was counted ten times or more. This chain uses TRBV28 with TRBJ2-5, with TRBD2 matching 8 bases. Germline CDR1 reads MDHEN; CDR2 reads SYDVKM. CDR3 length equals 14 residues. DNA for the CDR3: TGTGCTTCAAGGGTTAGCGGGATGCAAGAGACCCAGTACTTC. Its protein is CASRVSGMQETQYF.